The source of this T cell receptor (beta chain) is a study of T cells in localized non-small cell lung cancer. Notes on the study in general: The highest T cell clonality was in uninvolved adjacent lung, above tumor. Across samples, adjacent lung featured a median roughly 56 of the top 100 tumor clones. Heterogeneity remains possible, as sequencing covered one tumor region only.

Assay used: immunoSEQ multiplex PCR; TCRdb lists only in-frame clones, some missing. The sample contains roughly 34,000 clones, roughly nine tenths of which appear only once. Comments on this clone: Its target is not known.

The CDR3 is 16 residues long. V lost 3 bases to trimming and J lost 4 bases, with 16 bases between them. CDR1 KGHSH and CDR2 LQKENI come from the germline V gene. This receptor was taken from a man aged 40 to 70 with stage III lung adenocarcinoma. This sequence joins TRBV18 and TRBJ1-5, with a weak D call TRBD1 (6 bases). The sample consisted of peripheral blood mononuclear cells, taken before any cancer treatment. CDR3 nucleotide sequence: TGTGCCAGCTCACCCCCCCAGACAGGACCGAATCAGCCCCAGCATTTT. This gives the protein CASSPPQTGPNQPQHF.